Here is one T cell receptor (beta chain) with its context. This sample stems from a study of Ad26.COV2.S vaccination and SARS-CoV-2 variants. For the study at large: Dosing was one shot or two shots 56 days apart.

Treatment noted: approximately 18 received Ad26.COV2.S at low or high dose, single or two shots; roughly five received placebo; per-sample allocation not given. Repertoires come from day 63 after the first vaccine or placebo injection. Data came from immunoSEQ multiplex PCR; TCRdb stores just in-frame clones and leaves some out. Among around 400,000 clones listed, 80% to 90% were seen once. CDR1 GTSNPN and CDR2 SVGIG come from the germline V gene (reference sequence). Trimming removed 8 bases from V and 4 bases from J; junction bases left unmatched: 11. The CDR3 loop spans 13 amino acids. This TCR came from a person between 18 and 59 years old who received the Ad26.COV2.S COVID-19 vaccine or a placebo. The source material was peripheral blood, sampled in a trial of Ad26.COV2.S vaccine versus placebo. V gene TRBV30 combines with J gene TRBJ2-7; 7 bases fit TRBD2. The CDR3 bases are TGTGCCATCGACTGGGGGGGGTTTTACGAGCAGTACTTC. Translating gives CAIDWGGFYEQYF.